Sequencing of this T cell receptor (beta chain) was carried out in a study of blood T cell repertoires in COVID-19. Overall study: Acute and convalescent COVID-19 specimens originated in the United States, Italy and Spain. In each case, the material was cDNA or gDNA derived from T cells, B-cell-depleted T cells, or PBMCs.

The authors' processing: Counts of nucleated cells, estimated from reference gene primer amplification, were obtained. The method was immunoSEQ multiplex PCR; TCRdb's version includes in-frame clones alone and lacks a portion of them. Clone size and the V and J calls come from that table; the DNA yielded D and trimming. The data contain hundreds of thousands of clones, about 86% of them seen just once; the ten biggest clones take up 2% to 2.5%. The receptor comes from a woman aged 30 to 39 who had recovered from COVID-19. Sequenced sample: peripheral blood.

CDR3 region: CASSLPGGYEQYF. The CDR3 nucleotides read TGTGCCAGCAGTTTACCCGGGGGCTACGAGCAGTACTTC. This rearrangement joins TRBV28 to TRBJ2-7; tentatively, D is TRBD2 (6 bases). The CDR3 consists of 13 residues. V was cut by 2 bases and J by 3 bases, with 8 bases left in between. CDR1 and CDR2 (germline): MDHEN, SYDVKM.